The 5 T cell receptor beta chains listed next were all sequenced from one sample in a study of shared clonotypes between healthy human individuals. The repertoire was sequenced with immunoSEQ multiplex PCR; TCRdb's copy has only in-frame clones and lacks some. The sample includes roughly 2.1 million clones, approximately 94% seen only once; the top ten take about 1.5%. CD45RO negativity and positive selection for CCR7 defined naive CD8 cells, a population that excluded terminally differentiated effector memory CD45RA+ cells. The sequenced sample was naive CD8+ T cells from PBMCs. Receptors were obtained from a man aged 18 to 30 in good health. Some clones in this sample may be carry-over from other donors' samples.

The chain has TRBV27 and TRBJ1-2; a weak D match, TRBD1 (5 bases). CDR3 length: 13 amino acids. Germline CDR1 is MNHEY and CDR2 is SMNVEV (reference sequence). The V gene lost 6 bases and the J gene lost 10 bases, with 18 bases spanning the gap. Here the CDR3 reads CASRGSTTGYYTF. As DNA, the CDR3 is TGTGCCAGCAGAGGATCAACCACAGGATACTACACCTTC.

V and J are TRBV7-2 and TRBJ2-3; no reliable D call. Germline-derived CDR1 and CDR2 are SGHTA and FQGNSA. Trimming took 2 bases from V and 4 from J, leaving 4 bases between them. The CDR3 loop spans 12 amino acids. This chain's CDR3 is CASSLRPDTQYF. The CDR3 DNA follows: TGTGCCAGCAGCTTACGGCCAGATACGCAGTATTTT.

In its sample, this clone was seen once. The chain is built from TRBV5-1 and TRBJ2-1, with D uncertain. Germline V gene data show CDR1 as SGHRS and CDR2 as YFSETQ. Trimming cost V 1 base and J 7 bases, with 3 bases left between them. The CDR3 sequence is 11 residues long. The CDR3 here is CASSLMNEQFF. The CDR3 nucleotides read TGCGCCAGCAGCTTGATGAATGAGCAGTTCTTC.

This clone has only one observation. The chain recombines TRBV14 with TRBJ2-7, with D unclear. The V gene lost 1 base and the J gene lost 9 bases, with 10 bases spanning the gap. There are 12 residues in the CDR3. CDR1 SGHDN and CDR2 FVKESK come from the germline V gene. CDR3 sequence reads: CASSQAGRAQYF. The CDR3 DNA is TGTGCCAGCAGCCAAGCGGGTAGGGCGCAGTACTTC.

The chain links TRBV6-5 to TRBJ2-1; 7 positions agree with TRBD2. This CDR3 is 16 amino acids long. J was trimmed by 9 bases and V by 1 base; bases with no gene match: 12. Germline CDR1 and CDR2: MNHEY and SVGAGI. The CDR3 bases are TGTGCCAGCAGTTACTGGCCGGGAGGCAGTTACGGTGAGCAGTTCTTC. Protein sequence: CASSYWPGGSYGEQFF.